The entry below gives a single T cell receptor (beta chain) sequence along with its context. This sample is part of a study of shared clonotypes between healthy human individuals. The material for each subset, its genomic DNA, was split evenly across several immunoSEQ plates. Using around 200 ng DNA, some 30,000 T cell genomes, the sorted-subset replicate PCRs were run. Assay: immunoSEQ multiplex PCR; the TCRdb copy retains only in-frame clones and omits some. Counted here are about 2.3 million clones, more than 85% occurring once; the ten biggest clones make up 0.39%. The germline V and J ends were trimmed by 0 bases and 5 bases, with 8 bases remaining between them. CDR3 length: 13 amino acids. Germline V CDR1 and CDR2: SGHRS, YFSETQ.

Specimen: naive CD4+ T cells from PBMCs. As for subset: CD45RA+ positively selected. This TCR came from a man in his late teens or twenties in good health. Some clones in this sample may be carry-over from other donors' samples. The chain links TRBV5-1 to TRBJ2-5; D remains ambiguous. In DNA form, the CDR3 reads TGCGCCAGCAGCTTGGGGCGGATGGAGACCCAGTACTTC. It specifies CASSLGRMETQYF. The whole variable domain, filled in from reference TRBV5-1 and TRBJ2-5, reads KAGVTQTPRYLIKTRGQQVTLSCSPISGHRSVSWYQQTPGQGLQFLFEYFSETQRNKGNFPGRFSGRQFSNSRSEMNVSTLELGDSALYLCASSLGRMETQYFGPGTRLLVL.